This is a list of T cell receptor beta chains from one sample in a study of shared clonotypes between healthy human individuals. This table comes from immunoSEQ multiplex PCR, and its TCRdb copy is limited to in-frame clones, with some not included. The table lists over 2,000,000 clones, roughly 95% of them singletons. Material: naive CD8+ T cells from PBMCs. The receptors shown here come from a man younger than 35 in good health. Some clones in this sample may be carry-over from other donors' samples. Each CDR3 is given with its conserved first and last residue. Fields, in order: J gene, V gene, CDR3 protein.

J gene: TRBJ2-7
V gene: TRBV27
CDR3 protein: CASTPPGRLGEQYF

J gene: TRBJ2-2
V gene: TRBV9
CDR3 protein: CASSAPTSGRAGELFF

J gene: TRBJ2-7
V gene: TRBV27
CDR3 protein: CASSRLDWGYEQYF

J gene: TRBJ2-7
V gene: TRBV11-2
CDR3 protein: CASSLRGRAYEQYF

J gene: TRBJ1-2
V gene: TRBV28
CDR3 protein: CASRDTGLTGYTF

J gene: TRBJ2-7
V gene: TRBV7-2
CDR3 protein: CASSPAAYEQYF

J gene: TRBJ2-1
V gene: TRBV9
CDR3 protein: CASSVDLSSYNEQFF

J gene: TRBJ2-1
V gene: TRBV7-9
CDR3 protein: CASSLVLAGYNEQFF

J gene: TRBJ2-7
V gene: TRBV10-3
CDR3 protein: CAISESISGAYEQYF

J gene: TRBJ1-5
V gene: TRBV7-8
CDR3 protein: CASSPSVGYNQPQHF

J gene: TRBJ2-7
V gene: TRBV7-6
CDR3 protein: CASSLGDIRSYEQYF

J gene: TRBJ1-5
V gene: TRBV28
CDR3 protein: CASSSLATGGPRGNQPQHF

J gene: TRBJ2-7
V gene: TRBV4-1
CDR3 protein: CASSLLSTAGGIYEQYF

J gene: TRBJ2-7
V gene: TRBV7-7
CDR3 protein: CASSPLGDEQYF

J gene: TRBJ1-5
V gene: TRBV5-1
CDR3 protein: CASSQDPAGNQPQHF

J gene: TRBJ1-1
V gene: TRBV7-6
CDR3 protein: CASSPGVWGTPEAFF

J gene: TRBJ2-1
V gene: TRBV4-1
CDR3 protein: CASSQDYRRESYNEQFF

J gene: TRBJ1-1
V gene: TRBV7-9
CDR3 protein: CASSLVGLNTEAFF

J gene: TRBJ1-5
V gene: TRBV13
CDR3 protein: CASSEGGPGQPQHF

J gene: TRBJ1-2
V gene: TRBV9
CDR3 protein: CASTRDLYGYTF

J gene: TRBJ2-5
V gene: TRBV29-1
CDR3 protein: CSVLVGVETQYF

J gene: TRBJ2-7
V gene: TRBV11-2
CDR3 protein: CASSLGGSEQYF

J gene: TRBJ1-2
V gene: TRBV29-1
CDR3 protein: CSVGPGNGYTF

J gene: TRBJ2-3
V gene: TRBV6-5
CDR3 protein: CASSVGGGDTQYF

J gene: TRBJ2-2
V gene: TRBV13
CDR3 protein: CASSFRLNTGTGELFF

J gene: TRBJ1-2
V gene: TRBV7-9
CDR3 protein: CASSQHPINYGYTF

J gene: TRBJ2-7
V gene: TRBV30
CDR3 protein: CAWSVPQRDYEQYF

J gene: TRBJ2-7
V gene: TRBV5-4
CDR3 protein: CASSLDRASYEQYF

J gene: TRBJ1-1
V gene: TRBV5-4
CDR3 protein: CASSPGWGPAEAFF

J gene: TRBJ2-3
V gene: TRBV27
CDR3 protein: CASTPNGRGRWGDTQYF

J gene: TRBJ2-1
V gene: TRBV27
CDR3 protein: CASSLNGNGQFF

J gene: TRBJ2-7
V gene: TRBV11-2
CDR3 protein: CASSSGLAGNYEQYF

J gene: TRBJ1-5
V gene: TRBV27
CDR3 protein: CASSFGRAQPQHF

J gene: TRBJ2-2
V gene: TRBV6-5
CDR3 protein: CASKGENTGELFF

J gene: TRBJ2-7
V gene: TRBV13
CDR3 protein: CASSLGSRAAYEQYF

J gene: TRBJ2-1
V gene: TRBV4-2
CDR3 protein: CASSGRSSYNEQFF

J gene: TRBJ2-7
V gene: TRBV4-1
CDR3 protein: CASSPQTGPIPVSYEQYF

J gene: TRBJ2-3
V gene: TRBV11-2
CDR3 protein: CASRNFTDTQYF

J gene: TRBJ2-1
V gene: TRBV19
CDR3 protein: CASSIAARESYNEQFF

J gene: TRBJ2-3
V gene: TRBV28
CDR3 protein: CASSITSGRRRATQYF

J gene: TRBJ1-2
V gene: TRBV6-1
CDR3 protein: CASSELVGRDGYTF

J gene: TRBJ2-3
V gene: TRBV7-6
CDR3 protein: CASSPKSDTQYF

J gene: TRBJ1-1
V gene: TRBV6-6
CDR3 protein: CASTLAAGINEAFF

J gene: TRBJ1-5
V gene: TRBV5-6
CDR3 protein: CASSLGTGSSNQPQHF

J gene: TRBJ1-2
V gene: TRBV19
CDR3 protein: CASSAGSYYGYTF

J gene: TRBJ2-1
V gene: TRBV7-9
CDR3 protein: CASSLIQVMGQFF

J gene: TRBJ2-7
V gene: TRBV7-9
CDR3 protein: CASSSQVYEQYF

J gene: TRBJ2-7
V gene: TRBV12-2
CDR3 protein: CASRLGVANEQYF

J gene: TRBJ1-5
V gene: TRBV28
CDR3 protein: CASNSGHSNQPQHF

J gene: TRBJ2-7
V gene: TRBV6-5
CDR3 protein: CASSYSSPSYEQYF

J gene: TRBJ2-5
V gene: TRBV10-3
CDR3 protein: CAISVFRLGVRETQYF

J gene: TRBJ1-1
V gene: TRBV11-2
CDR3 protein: CASSEAGRGQGRTEAFF

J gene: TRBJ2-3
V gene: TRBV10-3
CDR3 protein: CAIRDLDSLSTDTQYF

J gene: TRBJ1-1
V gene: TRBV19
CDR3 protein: CASSEGETLATEAFF

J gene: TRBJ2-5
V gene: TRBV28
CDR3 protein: CASRPDSQETQYF

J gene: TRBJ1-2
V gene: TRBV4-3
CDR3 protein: CASSQDSSNSNYGYTF

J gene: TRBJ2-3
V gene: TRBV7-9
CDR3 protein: CASSFGQGYHDTQYF